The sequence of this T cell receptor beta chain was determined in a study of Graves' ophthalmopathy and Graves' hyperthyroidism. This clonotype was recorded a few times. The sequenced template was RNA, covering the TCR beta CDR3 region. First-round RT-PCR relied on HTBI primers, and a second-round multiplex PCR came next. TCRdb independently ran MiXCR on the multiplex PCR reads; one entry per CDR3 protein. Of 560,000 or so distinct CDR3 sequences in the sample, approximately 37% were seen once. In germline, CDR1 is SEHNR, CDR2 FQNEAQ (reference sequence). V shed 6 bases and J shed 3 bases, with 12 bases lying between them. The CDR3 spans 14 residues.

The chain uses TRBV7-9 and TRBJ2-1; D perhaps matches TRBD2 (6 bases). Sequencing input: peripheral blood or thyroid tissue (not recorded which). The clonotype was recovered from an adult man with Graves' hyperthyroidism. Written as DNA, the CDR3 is TGTGCCAGCAGAGGCGCGGGAAGCTACAATGAGCAGTTCTTC. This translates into CASRGAGSYNEQFF.